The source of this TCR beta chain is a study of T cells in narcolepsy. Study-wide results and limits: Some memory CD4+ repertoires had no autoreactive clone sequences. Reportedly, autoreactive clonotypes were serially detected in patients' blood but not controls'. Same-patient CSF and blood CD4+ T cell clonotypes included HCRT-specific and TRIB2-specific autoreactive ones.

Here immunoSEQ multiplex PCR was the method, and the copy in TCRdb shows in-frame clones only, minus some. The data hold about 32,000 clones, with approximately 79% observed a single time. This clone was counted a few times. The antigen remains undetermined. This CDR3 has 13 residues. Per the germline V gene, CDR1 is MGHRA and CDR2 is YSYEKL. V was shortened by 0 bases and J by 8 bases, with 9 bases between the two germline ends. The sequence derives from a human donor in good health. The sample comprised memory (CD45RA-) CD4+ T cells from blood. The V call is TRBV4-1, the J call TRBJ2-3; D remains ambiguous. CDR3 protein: CASSQEQLSTQYF. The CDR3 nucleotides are TGCGCCAGCAGCCAAGAGCAGTTGAGTACGCAGTATTTT.